These T cell receptor beta chains were read from a single sample in a study of blood T cell repertoires in COVID-19. Assay: immunoSEQ multiplex PCR; the TCRdb copy retains only in-frame clones and omits some. The table records around 80,000 clones, approximately 80% of them present only once. Material for sequencing was peripheral blood. The receptors here all came from a human donor in a cohort sampled during active COVID-19. Both conserved end residues are part of each CDR3. A D gene is named only where the DNA matches it firmly. Not every row has a clone size; where given, it reads once, few, many or a size class.

D gene: NA; clone size: NA; V gene: TRBV9; J gene: TRBJ2-5; CDR3 protein: CASSAQGQETQYF; CDR3 DNA: TGTGCCAGCAGCGCTCAGGGACAAGAGACCCAGTACTTC
D gene: NA; clone size: NA; V gene: TRBV7-2; J gene: TRBJ1-5; CDR3 protein: CASSLRRGSNQPQHF; CDR3 DNA: TGTGCCAGCAGCTTGCGGCGGGGGAGCAATCAGCCCCAGCATTTT
D gene: TRBD1; clone size: NA; V gene: TRBV10-3; J gene: TRBJ1-2; CDR3 protein: CAISPGQGAGYTF; CDR3 DNA: TGTGCCATCAGCCCGGGACAGGGTGCTGGCTACACCTTC
D gene: NA; clone size: NA; V gene: TRBV18; J gene: TRBJ1-5; CDR3 protein: CASSRSDNQPQHF; CDR3 DNA: TGTGCCAGCTCACGGAGTGACAATCAGCCCCAGCATTTT
D gene: NA; clone size: NA; V gene: TRBV5-1; J gene: TRBJ2-5; CDR3 protein: CASSLVAAGQETQYF; CDR3 DNA: TGCGCCAGCAGCTTGGTTGCGGCGGGGCAAGAGACCCAGTACTTC
D gene: NA; clone size: NA; V gene: TRBV7-8; J gene: TRBJ1-3; CDR3 protein: CASSSGVGAGGNTIYF; CDR3 DNA: TGTGCCAGCAGTTCTGGGGTAGGGGCCGGTGGAAACACCATATATTTT
D gene: TRBD1; clone size: NA; V gene: TRBV2; J gene: TRBJ1-4; CDR3 protein: CASSSGQGDEKLFF; CDR3 DNA: TGTGCCAGCAGTTCCGGACAGGGCGATGAAAAACTGTTTTTT
D gene: TRBD2; clone size: NA; V gene: TRBV9; J gene: TRBJ2-7; CDR3 protein: CASSVVAGASAEQYF; CDR3 DNA: TGTGCCAGCAGCGTAGTGGCGGGAGCCTCCGCCGAGCAGTACTTC
D gene: TRBD2; clone size: NA; V gene: TRBV29-1; J gene: TRBJ2-1; CDR3 protein: CSVGGTSPSYNEQFF; CDR3 DNA: TGCAGCGTTGGAGGGACTAGCCCCTCCTACAATGAGCAGTTCTTC
D gene: NA; clone size: once; V gene: TRBV7-9; J gene: TRBJ1-6; CDR3 protein: CASSRQREQVAYNSPLHF; CDR3 DNA: TGTGCCAGCAGCCGTCAAAGGGAGCAGGTTGCCTATAATTCACCCCTCCACTTT
D gene: TRBD1; clone size: NA; V gene: TRBV7-6; J gene: TRBJ2-5; CDR3 protein: CASSLGTGTGQETQYF; CDR3 DNA: TGTGCCAGCAGCTTAGGAACCGGGACAGGCCAAGAGACCCAGTACTTC
D gene: NA; clone size: NA; V gene: TRBV3-1/TRBV3-2; J gene: TRBJ1-2; CDR3 protein: CASSQGTNYGYTF; CDR3 DNA: TGTGCCAGCAGCCAGGGGACAAACTATGGCTACACCTTC
D gene: NA; clone size: once; V gene: TRBV5-1; J gene: TRBJ2-7; CDR3 protein: CASSWNAGSSYEQYF; CDR3 DNA: TGCGCCAGCAGCTGGAACGCGGGAAGCTCCTACGAGCAGTACTTC
D gene: NA; clone size: NA; V gene: TRBV21-1; J gene: TRBJ1-5; CDR3 protein: CASSKGGVRINQPQHF; CDR3 DNA: TGTGCCAGCAGCAAAGGGGGGGTCAGGATAAATCAGCCCCAGCATTTT
D gene: TRBD2; clone size: NA; V gene: TRBV10-3; J gene: TRBJ2-1; CDR3 protein: CAISESLAGGPGNEQFF; CDR3 DNA: TGTGCCATCAGTGAGTCCTTAGCGGGAGGGCCCGGCAATGAGCAGTTCTTC
D gene: TRBD2; clone size: NA; V gene: TRBV5-5; J gene: TRBJ2-1; CDR3 protein: CASSPWAGGFSYNEQFF; CDR3 DNA: TGTGCCAGCAGCCCGTGGGCGGGGGGCTTCTCCTACAATGAGCAGTTCTTC
D gene: NA; clone size: NA; V gene: TRBV7-2; J gene: TRBJ2-7; CDR3 protein: CASSLLTNPGGEQYF; CDR3 DNA: TGTGCCAGCAGCTTACTAACCAACCCCGGAGGCGAGCAGTACTTC
D gene: NA; clone size: NA; V gene: TRBV9; J gene: TRBJ2-5; CDR3 protein: CASSVGAGTETQYF; CDR3 DNA: TGTGCCAGCAGCGTAGGGGCAGGTACGGAGACCCAGTACTTC
D gene: TRBD1; clone size: NA; V gene: TRBV19; J gene: TRBJ2-5; CDR3 protein: CASSSKGTGVIETQYF; CDR3 DNA: TGTGCCAGTAGTTCAAAGGGGACAGGGGTCATAGAGACCCAGTACTTC
D gene: TRBD2; clone size: few; V gene: TRBV10-3; J gene: TRBJ2-1; CDR3 protein: CAGGTSGGDEQFF; CDR3 DNA: TGTGCCGGAGGGACTAGCGGGGGTGATGAGCAGTTCTTC
D gene: NA; clone size: NA; V gene: TRBV5-1; J gene: TRBJ2-4; CDR3 protein: CASSPPTALNIQYF; CDR3 DNA: TGCGCCAGCAGCCCCCCGACAGCTTTAAACATTCAGTACTTC
D gene: NA; clone size: NA; V gene: TRBV5-4; J gene: TRBJ1-2; CDR3 protein: CASSSVGGYGYTF; CDR3 DNA: TGTGCCAGCAGCTCCGTAGGGGGCTATGGCTACACCTTC
D gene: TRBD2; clone size: once; V gene: TRBV10-2; J gene: TRBJ2-1; CDR3 protein: CASRPGLEGNEQFF; CDR3 DNA: TGCGCCAGCAGACCGGGACTAGAGGGCAATGAGCAGTTCTTC
D gene: NA; clone size: NA; V gene: TRBV6-5; J gene: TRBJ1-1; CDR3 protein: CASSYSGGNTEAFF; CDR3 DNA: TGTGCCAGCAGTTACTCTGGGGGCAACACTGAAGCTTTCTTT
D gene: NA; clone size: few; V gene: TRBV6-5; J gene: TRBJ1-2; CDR3 protein: CASSADRNYGYTF; CDR3 DNA: TGTGCCAGCAGCGCCGACAGGAACTATGGCTACACCTTC
D gene: TRBD2; clone size: NA; V gene: TRBV27; J gene: TRBJ2-5; CDR3 protein: CASSFWGEGETQYF; CDR3 DNA: TGTGCCAGCAGTTTTTGGGGGGAGGGAGAGACCCAGTACTTC
D gene: TRBD2; clone size: NA; V gene: TRBV5-6; J gene: TRBJ2-7; CDR3 protein: CASSFTSGSEQYF; CDR3 DNA: TGTGCCAGCAGCTTTACTAGCGGGTCCGAGCAGTACTTC
D gene: TRBD1; clone size: NA; V gene: TRBV6-6; J gene: TRBJ1-6; CDR3 protein: CASSRQGTGSYNSPLHF; CDR3 DNA: TGTGCCAGCAGTCGACAGGGGACGGGCTCCTATAATTCACCCCTCCACTTT
D gene: TRBD1; clone size: NA; V gene: TRBV6-5; J gene: TRBJ1-2; CDR3 protein: CASSRVGTGDYGYTF; CDR3 DNA: TGTGCCAGCAGCCGCGTCGGGACAGGGGACTATGGCTACACCTTC
D gene: NA; clone size: NA; V gene: TRBV18; J gene: TRBJ2-5; CDR3 protein: CASSPPRGETQYF; CDR3 DNA: TGTGCCAGCTCACCACCAAGGGGTGAGACCCAGTACTTC
D gene: NA; clone size: NA; V gene: TRBV4-2; J gene: TRBJ1-1; CDR3 protein: CASSQGGGGGEAFF; CDR3 DNA: TGTGCCAGCAGCCAAGGGGGGGGTGGGGGTGAAGCTTTCTTT
D gene: NA; clone size: NA; V gene: TRBV19; J gene: TRBJ2-7; CDR3 protein: CASSIAQGYEQYF; CDR3 DNA: TGTGCCAGTAGTATAGCACAGGGCTACGAGCAGTACTTC
D gene: NA; clone size: NA; V gene: TRBV25-1; J gene: TRBJ2-5; CDR3 protein: CASRSEETQYF; CDR3 DNA: TGTGCCAGCAGATCTGAAGAGACCCAGTACTTC
D gene: TRBD1; clone size: NA; V gene: TRBV12-3/TRBV12-4; J gene: TRBJ2-1; CDR3 protein: CASTDRGNEQFF; CDR3 DNA: TGTGCCAGCACCGACAGGGGTAATGAGCAGTTCTTC
D gene: TRBD2; clone size: NA; V gene: TRBV7-2; J gene: TRBJ2-1; CDR3 protein: CASSLAAGSGGGEQFF; CDR3 DNA: TGTGCCAGCAGCTTAGCCGCGGGGAGCGGGGGGGGTGAGCAGTTCTTC
D gene: NA; clone size: NA; V gene: TRBV5-1; J gene: TRBJ2-5; CDR3 protein: CASSQAETQYF; CDR3 DNA: TGCGCCAGCAGCCAAGCGGAGACCCAGTACTTC
D gene: NA; clone size: few; V gene: TRBV28; J gene: TRBJ1-4; CDR3 protein: CASSLLQGDEKLFF; CDR3 DNA: TGTGCCAGCAGTTTATTACAGGGAGATGAAAAACTGTTTTTT
D gene: TRBD1; clone size: NA; V gene: TRBV12-3/TRBV12-4; J gene: TRBJ2-3; CDR3 protein: CASSLGDRDTQYF; CDR3 DNA: TGTGCCAGCAGTTTAGGGGACAGAGATACGCAGTATTTT
D gene: TRBD1; clone size: NA; V gene: TRBV18; J gene: TRBJ2-1; CDR3 protein: CASSQGQGAYNEQFF; CDR3 DNA: TGTGCCAGCTCACAGGGACAGGGGGCCTACAATGAGCAGTTCTTC
D gene: TRBD1; clone size: NA; V gene: TRBV11-3; J gene: TRBJ1-1; CDR3 protein: CASSLAGTGEAFF; CDR3 DNA: TGTGCCAGCAGCTTAGCGGGGACAGGGGAAGCTTTCTTT
D gene: NA; clone size: NA; V gene: TRBV27; J gene: TRBJ2-7; CDR3 protein: CASSLSPDRAYEQYF; CDR3 DNA: TGTGCCAGCAGTTTATCTCCCGACAGAGCCTACGAGCAGTACTTC
D gene: NA; clone size: NA; V gene: TRBV5-6; J gene: TRBJ2-6; CDR3 protein: CASSLGDSGANVLTF; CDR3 DNA: TGTGCCAGCAGCCTAGGGGATTCTGGGGCCAACGTCCTGACTTTC
D gene: NA; clone size: NA; V gene: TRBV7-3; J gene: TRBJ2-3; CDR3 protein: CASSLKSGGRDTQYF; CDR3 DNA: TGTGCCAGCAGCTTAAAATCCGGGGGGCGGGATACGCAGTATTTT
D gene: NA; clone size: NA; V gene: TRBV30; J gene: TRBJ1-2; CDR3 protein: CAWSANPFHVNYADYGYTF; CDR3 DNA: TGTGCCTGGAGTGCGAACCCCTTCCATGTTAACTACGCCGACTATGGCTACACCTTC
D gene: TRBD1; clone size: many; V gene: TRBV12-5; J gene: TRBJ2-7; CDR3 protein: CASGLGRTGKMDEQYF; CDR3 DNA: TGTGCTAGTGGTTTGGGGAGGACAGGGAAAATGGACGAGCAGTACTTC
D gene: NA; clone size: NA; V gene: TRBV11-2; J gene: TRBJ2-7; CDR3 protein: CASSLGDYYEQYF; CDR3 DNA: TGTGCCAGCAGCTTAGGTGACTACTACGAGCAGTACTTC
D gene: NA; clone size: NA; V gene: TRBV10-1; J gene: TRBJ2-3; CDR3 protein: CASSSLGADTQYF; CDR3 DNA: TGCGCCAGCAGCTCCTTAGGGGCGGATACGCAGTATTTT
D gene: NA; clone size: once; V gene: TRBV3-1/TRBV3-2; J gene: TRBJ1-4; CDR3 protein: CASSRRQAFEKLFF; CDR3 DNA: TGTGCCAGCAGCCGAAGACAGGCTTTCGAAAAACTGTTTTTT
D gene: TRBD1; clone size: NA; V gene: TRBV11-2; J gene: TRBJ2-7; CDR3 protein: CASSRTGTATSYEQYF; CDR3 DNA: TGTGCCAGCAGCCGTACCGGGACAGCCACTTCCTACGAGCAGTACTTC
D gene: NA; clone size: NA; V gene: TRBV11-3; J gene: TRBJ2-1; CDR3 protein: CASSPKDSNLYNEQFF; CDR3 DNA: TGTGCCAGCAGTCCTAAGGACAGTAACCTTTACAATGAGCAGTTCTTC
D gene: TRBD1; clone size: NA; V gene: TRBV28; J gene: TRBJ2-5; CDR3 protein: CASSLGTGMMETQYF; CDR3 DNA: TGTGCCAGCAGTTTAGGGACAGGGATGATGGAGACCCAGTACTTC
D gene: NA; clone size: few; V gene: TRBV5-1; J gene: TRBJ1-5; CDR3 protein: CASSLEGDSNQPQHF; CDR3 DNA: TGCGCCAGCAGCTTGGAGGGAGATAGCAATCAGCCCCAGCATTTT
D gene: NA; clone size: NA; V gene: TRBV9; J gene: TRBJ2-2; CDR3 protein: CASSVVVSGELFF; CDR3 DNA: TGTGCCAGCAGCGTAGTCGTGTCGGGGGAGCTGTTTTTT